Listed here are 24 T cell receptor beta chains from one sample, sequenced in a study of cytomegalovirus exposure and HLA in healthy donors. 60 Vbeta and 13 Jbeta primers were used in PCR. Libraries were prepared by immunoSEQ multiplex PCR; TCRdb keeps only in-frame clonotypes and omits some of them. The sample consists of tens of thousands of clones, 78% of them appearing once. The sample comprised PBMCs. These receptors came from a man aged 35 to 55 in good health and CMV-seronegative.

V gene TRBV18 combines with J gene TRBJ2-7, with 10 bases aligning to TRBD1. The CDR3 consists of 14 residues. Germline V gives CDR1 KGHSH, CDR2 LQKENI. Unmatched junction bases numbered 7, after V lost 6 bases and J lost 5 bases. CDR3 sequence: CASSSGTGVDEQYF. The CDR3 coding sequence is TGTGCCAGCTCGTCCGGGACAGGGGTGGACGAGCAGTACTTC.

This chain connects TRBV5-6 to TRBJ2-3; 9 nucleotides agree with TRBD2. V trimming: 4 bases; J trimming: 0 bases; junction bases outside the gene matches: 9. The CDR3 sequence is 17 residues long. The germline gives CDR1 SGHDT, CDR2 YYEEEE. CDR3 region: CASSPGGLAGSTDTQYF. CDR3 DNA sequence: TGTGCCAGCAGCCCGGGGGGCCTAGCGGGGAGCACAGATACGCAGTATTTT.

The rearrangement links TRBV9 to TRBJ1-5; a weak D match, TRBD1 (6 bases). Trimming took off 3 bases at V and 0 bases at J, with 10 bases between the two ends. This CDR3 contains 15 residues. Germline lookup yields CDR1 SGDLS and CDR2 YYNGEE. The chain's CDR3 is CASSEGQYSNQPQHF. For the CDR3, the DNA is TGTGCCAGCAGCGAAGGACAGTATAGCAATCAGCCCCAGCATTTT.

The rearrangement joins TRBV7-9 to TRBJ1-6; D uncertain. The CDR3 spans 15 residues. Germline loops: CDR1 SEHNR, CDR2 FQNEAQ (reference sequence). The V gene lost 3 bases and the J gene lost 5 bases, with 11 bases spanning the gap. The CDR3 DNA follows: TGTGCCAGCAGCTTGGGCGGGAGAGATAATTCACCCCTCCACTTT. This translates into CASSLGGRDNSPLHF.

As regards this clone: An end of the junction does not agree with germline; a read error may underlie this. The V and J genes are TRBV28 and TRBJ2-7, with 10 bases matching TRBD1. Germline assignment: CDR1 MDHEN and CDR2 SYDVKM. CDR3 length: 12 amino acids. CDR3 coding DNA: TGCAGTAAGGGACAGGGGATTGCCGAGCAGTACTTC. This sequence encodes CSKGQGIAEQYF.

The CDR3 nucleotides read TGTGCCAGCAGCTTGGGAGTCGGGACAGGAGCGCAGGGGACCCTCCACTTT. Its translation is CASSLGVGTGAQGTLHF. V is TRBV5-4 and J is TRBJ1-6; 8 bases map to TRBD1. Trimming removed 0 bases from V and 14 bases from J; junction bases left unmatched: 16. The CDR3 covers 17 residues. Germline V CDR1 and CDR2: SGHNT, YYREEE (reference sequence). The full variable domain, in which reference TRBV5-4 and TRBJ1-6 provide the parts outside the CDR3, is ETGVTQSPTHLIKTRGQQVTLRCSSQSGHNTVSWYQQALGQGPQFIFQYYREEENGRGNFPPRFSGLQFPNYSSELNVNALELDDSALYLCASSLGVGTGAQGTLHFGNGTRLTVT.

The V gene is TRBV19, the J gene TRBJ1-1; 11 bases are shared with TRBD1. The CDR3 extends over 19 amino acids. In germline, CDR1 is LNHDA, CDR2 SQIVND (reference sequence). The V and J ends lost 0 bases and 4 bases, in that order; junction bases with no gene match: 13. CDR3 DNA: TGTGCCAGTAGTATAGAGGGGGCCGGGACAGGGGGTTGGGGCACTGAAGCTTTCTTT. As protein: CASSIEGAGTGGWGTEAFF.

This chain uses TRBV9 with TRBJ2-3; TRBD2 might be the D (5 bases). Trimming shortened V by 4 bases and J by 3 bases, and 12 bases separated the two germline ends. This CDR3 has 14 amino acids. CDR1 is SGDLS, CDR2 YYNGEE, per germline. The chain's CDR3 is CASSLLGGTDTQYF. The CDR3, as DNA: TGTGCCAGCAGCCTACTAGGCGGTACAGATACGCAGTATTTT.

J is TRBJ1-4 and V is TRBV9; the D is unclear. V was cut by 0 bases and J by 2 bases, with 17 bases left in between. From germline, CDR1 is SGDLS and CDR2 YYNGEE. There are 18 residues in the CDR3. The CDR3 protein is CASSVGEKGGRTNEKLFF. Here the CDR3 DNA reads TGTGCCAGCAGCGTAGGGGAGAAAGGAGGGAGGACTAATGAAAAACTGTTTTTT.

This CDR3 is CASSSRDIRTDTQYF. The CDR3, as DNA: TGTGCCAGCAGCAGCCGGGACATACGCACAGATACGCAGTATTTT. The chain employs TRBV5-8 and TRBJ2-3; D perhaps matches TRBD1 (6 bases). The CDR3 loop spans 15 amino acids. Germline V gives CDR1 SGHTS, CDR2 YDEGEE. Deletions cut 4 bases from V and 1 base from J, with 13 bases between.

This chain connects TRBV11-2 to TRBJ1-2, with 9 nucleotides matching TRBD1. The CDR3 is 14 residues long. Per the germline V gene, CDR1 is SGHAT and CDR2 is FQNNGV. Trimming took 5 bases from V and 4 from J; bases not matched to a gene: 5. The CDR3 spells CASSPRTGVYGYTF. The DNA of the CDR3 is TGTGCCAGCAGCCCCCGGACAGGGGTCTATGGCTACACCTTC.

This chain joins TRBV4-1 and TRBJ2-5; 8 bases are a match to TRBD1. With the DNA end fitting TRBJ2-7 better, the J assignment may be wrong. This CDR3 has 14 residues. Germline CDR1 MGHRA, CDR2 YSYEKL. In nucleotides, the CDR3 is TGCGCCAGCAGCACCGACAGGGGCGCTTACGAGCAGTACTTC. Its protein product is CASSTDRGAYEQYF.

This rearrangement joins TRBV5-1 to TRBJ2-7, with TRBD1 identical over 8 bases. V dropped 0 bases and J dropped 5; count of bases not matched to a gene: 7. Germline CDR1 is SGHRS and CDR2 is YFSETQ. The length of the CDR3 is 15 residues. The CDR3 reads CASSLEATGVNEQYF. CDR3 DNA sequence: TGCGCCAGCAGCTTGGAGGCGACAGGGGTCAACGAGCAGTACTTC.

This clone showed up just a few times. The chain recombines TRBV4-1 with TRBJ1-1, with 11 nucleotides matching TRBD1. The CDR3 has 16 residues. The germline V gene encodes CDR1 MGHRA and CDR2 YSYEKL. J lost 3 bases, V lost 2 bases, and 5 bases had no gene match. CDR3 in amino acids: CASSQPWDRGDTEAFF. DNA for the CDR3: TGCGCCAGCAGCCAACCATGGGACAGGGGGGACACTGAAGCTTTCTTT.

V usage is TRBV6-1 and J usage is TRBJ2-1, with D possibly being TRBD1 (6 bases). The CDR3 loop spans 14 amino acids. Trimming pared 6 bases from V and 10 bases from J, leaving 19 bases between. Germline V gives CDR1 MNHNS, CDR2 SASEGT. The CDR3 DNA reads TGTGCCAGCAGGGGACAAGCGAATGGATGGGAGCAGTTCTTC. This encodes CASRGQANGWEQFF.

V is TRBV29-1 and J is TRBJ2-1, with 9 positions matching TRBD2. The junction had 7 bases not matched to a gene; V was cut back by 2 bases and J by 5 bases. This CDR3 spans 15 amino acids. CDR1 is SQVTM and CDR2 is ANQGSEA in the germline V gene. The CDR3 DNA is TGCAGCGTTGAACGTCCTAGCGGGAAGAACAATGAGCAGTTCTTC. It translates to CSVERPSGKNNEQFF.

The rearrangement links TRBV7-3 to TRBJ2-2; 12 nucleotides agree with TRBD2. Germline CDR1 SGHTA, CDR2 FQGTGA. Losses at the gene ends were 5 bases for V and 2 bases for J; bases not matched to a gene: 3. The CDR3 totals 16 residues. The CDR3 loop reads CASSASGGVNTGELFF. In nucleotides, the CDR3 is TGTGCCAGCAGCGCTAGCGGGGGGGTTAACACCGGGGAGCTGTTTTTT. Supplemented by reference TRBV7-3 and TRBJ2-2, the full variable domain reads GAGVSQTPSNKVTEKGKYVELRCDPISGHTALYWYRQSLGQGPEFLIYFQGTGAADDSGLPNDRFFAVRPEGSVSTLKIQRTERGDSAVYLCASSASGGVNTGELFFGEGSRLTVL.

This clone was found once. The junction departs from germline at one end; a sequencing error may be responsible. This rearrangement joins TRBV2 to TRBJ2-7, with D tentatively TRBD1 (5 bases). This CDR3 contains 13 residues. Germline values: CDR1 SNHLY, CDR2 FYNNEI. The CDR3 reads CACREGQAYEQYF. CDR3 nucleotides: TGTGCCTGCAGGGAAGGGCAGGCATACGAGCAGTACTTC. Filled out from reference TRBV2 and TRBJ2-7, the complete variable domain reads EPEVTQTPSHQVTQMGQEVILRCVPISNHLYFYWYRQILGQKVEFLVSFYNNEISEKSEIFDDQFSVERPDGSNFTLKIRSTKLEDSAMYFCACREGQAYEQYFGPGTRLTVT.

In its sample, this clone was seen once. The J gene is TRBJ2-2, the V gene TRBV6-4; no firm D call. Trimming removed 0 bases at V and 6 bases at J, with 8 bases between. The CDR3 sequence is 14 residues long. CDR1 is MRHNA, CDR2 SNTAGT, per germline. CDR3 loop: CASSDSLESGELFF. For the CDR3, the DNA is TGTGCCAGCAGTGACTCGTTGGAGTCCGGGGAGCTGTTTTTT.

The chain couples TRBV28 to TRBJ2-2; D uncertain. Between the trimmed V and J ends, which lost 6 bases and 2 bases, there was a span of 10 bases. The CDR3 sequence is 14 residues long. The germline V gene encodes CDR1 MDHEN and CDR2 SYDVKM. The CDR3 loop is CASSPGANTGELFF. The CDR3, as DNA: TGTGCCAGCAGCCCTGGAGCTAACACCGGGGAGCTGTTTTTT.

The chain uses TRBV4-1 and TRBJ2-3; 16 bases align to TRBD2. The CDR3 covers 17 residues. Germline V lookup: CDR1 MGHRA, CDR2 YSYEKL. The V gene end was trimmed by 4 bases and the J gene end by 4 bases; junction bases not matched to a gene: 5. CDR3 protein: CASSPLGLAGGPDTQYF. The CDR3 nucleotides are TGCGCCAGCAGCCCACTGGGACTAGCGGGGGGGCCAGATACGCAGTATTTT.

As to this clone: Its ends do not fully match the called genes, so a read error is possible. The chain links TRBV7-9 to TRBJ2-5, with D maybe TRBD1 (6 bases). This CDR3 region has 19 residues. Germline V gene lookup returns CDR1 SEHNR and CDR2 FQNEAQ (reference sequence). CDR3 amino acids: CSSSNDRHRVGWFEETQYF. The CDR3 DNA reads TGTTCCAGCAGCAACGACCGACACAGGGTTGGTTGGTTTGAAGAGACCCAGTACTTC.

The V call is TRBV6-1, the J call TRBJ2-1; D possibly corresponds to TRBD2 (6 bases). The CDR3 loop spans 16 amino acids. Looked up from germline, CDR1 is MNHNS and CDR2 is SASEGT. V lost 4 bases and J 2 bases, leaving 15 bases between the germline ends. The CDR3 DNA reads as TGTGCCAGCAGTGTAGTACAACAGCGGGCCTACAATGAGCAGTTCTTC. Translating gives CASSVVQQRAYNEQFF.

This chain joins TRBV11-3 and TRBJ2-7, with TRBD1 as a possible D gene (6 bases). The CDR3 has 13 amino acids. Germline V gene sequence: CDR1 SGHNT, CDR2 YENEEA. V was cut by 3 bases and J by 7 bases, with 13 bases left in between. The CDR3: CASSFRGAREQYF. The CDR3 nucleotides are TGTGCCAGCAGCTTCAGGGGAGCGAGAGAGCAGTACTTC.